This TCR beta chain was obtained from a study of T cell responses to AZD1222 COVID-19 vaccine (dated by TCRdb to the early 2020s). Regarding the complete study: A total of under 250 trial participants underwent TCR sequencing, of whom 200 to 220 had received two doses of AZD1222 and around 26 had received two doses of the MenACWY control vaccine. Trial participants were enrolled by age into subgroups of 18-55, 56-69 and 70-plus years, and around 150, 29 and 61 TCR-sequenced participants, respectively, were included in these subgroups. What the research found in general, with its limitations: Participants were mostly white British and included more females than males, and it was suggested by the authors that clonal diversity may have been underestimated. CD4 TCRs associated with the vaccine covered the entire spike protein, and the dominant responses were in regions 160-218 and 743-854. Reportedly, almost half of the unique spike-specific TCRs recognized epitopes lying outside the regions that are mutated in the B.1.351 and B.1.1.7 variants. In the small 56-69-year group, the increase in depth fell short of significance, most likely because of low power. Only five or six AZD1222 recipients were SARS-CoV-2 seropositive at baseline, limiting conclusions about previously exposed vaccinees. Because no day 14 peak-response samples were available, the repertoires could be characterized only after the peak T cell response. After two AZD1222 doses, both the breadth and the depth of spike-specific TCRs were significantly higher than at day 0 and than in MenACWY recipients.

Explained via the paper, the time point label denotes: baseline before first vaccination. The treatment or condition label for this specimen denotes: meningococcal conjugate vaccine given as trial control. Vaccinee samples were obtained from the UK trials COV001 and COV002, which included a single-blind randomized controlled phase 2/3 trial of AZD1222 (ChAdOx1 nCoV-19) in healthy adults. Trial participant PBMC samples were collected at day 0 and day 28 after the second dose for TCRbeta chain sequencing. The CDR3 regions of human TCRbeta chains were analyzed by immunosequencing. As for the original processing: TCRs in the repertoires were compared against a reference library of SARS-CoV-2-specific TCRs that had been generated with the MIRA antigen-specificity platform. Breadth was defined as the fraction of unique TCRs that were SARS-CoV-2-associated, and depth was defined as the fraction of total T cells that were SARS-CoV-2-associated. Using the MIRA data, every spike-specific TCR was mapped to the spike region that the TCR reacted to and assigned to either a CD4 or a CD8 class. Log10-transformed breadth and depth values were compared by one-way ANOVA with Sidak's multiple comparisons tests. What TCRdb holds here is the immuneACCESS table cut down to in-frame rearrangements. Part of the clones is not present; checked against another copy, under half of the missing clones reflect an unresolved V gene, and the others are unexplained. From that table come the V and J calls and clone size; the DNA was used to work out D and trimming. In all, the sample holds fewer than 80,000 clones, and more than 65% of those were seen once. The top ten hold approximately 23% of the sample.

Concerning this clone: Its specific antigen is unknown. Base qualities were left out, and no much larger clone turns up one base away.

The CDR3 sequence holds 13 residues, the cysteine and phenylalanine included. Only CDR3 DNA remains: 39 bases, in frame from the first base. In the germline V gene (reference sequence), CDR1 corresponds to LGHDT and CDR2 to YNNKEL. V lost 3 bases and J lost 10 bases; the stretch between them is 13 bases long. The receptor's source is an adult in good health. The material was peripheral blood, obtained on day 0 of MenACWY control vaccination. The V and J segments used are TRBV3-1 (or the pseudogene TRBV3-2) and TRBJ2-1; TRBD2 is a weak D gene call, 6 bases matching. The CDR3 reads as follows: CASSQASDKEQFF. DNA sequence: TGTGCCAGCAGCCAGGCTAGCGATAAAGAGCAGTTCTTC.